The source of this T cell receptor beta chain is a study of blood T cell repertoires in COVID-19. Study as a whole: Sites in the United States, Italy and Spain provided acute and convalescent COVID-19 samples. In each case, the material was cDNA or gDNA derived from T cells, B-cell-depleted T cells, or PBMCs.

The CDR3 spans 13 residues. Germline V gene lookup returns CDR1 MNHEY and CDR2 SMNVEV (reference sequence). V lost 8 bases, J lost 5 bases, and 15 bases lay in between. The repertoire was sequenced with immunoSEQ multiplex PCR; TCRdb's copy has only in-frame clones and lacks some. The data show around 13,000 clones, roughly 85% seen once. The TCR originated in a human donor in a cohort sampled during active COVID-19. J is TRBJ2-5 and V is TRBV27; D is possibly TRBD2 (6 bases). Sequenced material: peripheral blood. The CDR3 sequence: CASRRRAGETQYF. In nucleotides, the CDR3 is TGTGCCAGCCGGCGAAGGGCGGGGGAGACCCAGTACTTC.